This TCR beta chain was identified in a study of T cell changes during pregnancy in multiple sclerosis. The repertoire was sequenced with immunoSEQ multiplex PCR; TCRdb's copy has only in-frame clones and lacks some. The table records approximately 83,000 clones, around 93% of them present only once. Germline lookup yields CDR1 MNHNS and CDR2 SASEGT. After removal of 4 bases from V and 1 base from J, the junction contained 1 base not matched to a gene. The CDR3 contains 14 residues. This receptor was taken from a female donor with multiple sclerosis, enrolled in a pregnancy study. The sequencing used peripheral blood, collected in the third trimester of pregnancy. The chain links TRBV6-1 to TRBJ2-7; TRBD2 aligns across 10 bases. This CDR3 reads CASSGTSGSYEQYF. The CDR3, as DNA: TGTGCCAGCAGTGGGACTAGCGGATCCTACGAGCAGTACTTC.